This T cell receptor (beta chain) appears in the sequencing data of a study of T cell clusters in autoimmune cytopenias. This clonotype ranks as medium-sized in terms of frequency. TRB amplification used approximately 0.25 ug of peripheral blood genomic DNA. TRB rearrangements were amplified by touch-down multiplex PCR with mixed TRB-A/B primers. Reprocessing the multiplex PCR reads, TCRdb reports a single entry for every CDR3 protein and omits DNA. The table for this sample gives fewer than 8,500 distinct CDR3 sequences. The CDR3 is made up of 15 amino acids. Germline CDR1 and CDR2: LNHDA and SQIVND (reference sequence). The sample also formed part of further work on T cell repertoires in aging, cancer and after chemotherapy. That study reports: The whole study produced a dataset of roughly 8.8 million TCR reads. Age-matched healthy donors had significantly more diverse, less clonal blood TCR repertoires than untreated cancer patients.

The sequencing input was peripheral blood. The receptor was derived from a human donor in good health. This chain joins TRBV19 and TRBJ2-2; TCRdb's assignment of TRBD1 cannot be checked, as there is no DNA. CDR3 residues: CASSMGPGWTGELFF.